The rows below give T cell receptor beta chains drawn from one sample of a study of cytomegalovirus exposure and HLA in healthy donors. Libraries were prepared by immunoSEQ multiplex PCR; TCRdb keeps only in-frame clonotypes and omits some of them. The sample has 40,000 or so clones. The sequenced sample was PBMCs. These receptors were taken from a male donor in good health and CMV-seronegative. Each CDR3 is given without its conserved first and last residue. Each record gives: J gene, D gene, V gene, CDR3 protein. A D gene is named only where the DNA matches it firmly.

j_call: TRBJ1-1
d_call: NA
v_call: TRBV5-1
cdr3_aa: ASSLEGQHTEAF

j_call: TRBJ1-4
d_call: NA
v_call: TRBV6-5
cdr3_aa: ASKSGGATNEKLF

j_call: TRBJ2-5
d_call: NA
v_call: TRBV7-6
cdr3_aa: ASSRPSSRVGETQY

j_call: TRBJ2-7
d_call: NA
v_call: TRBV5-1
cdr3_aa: ASSLEAGTAY

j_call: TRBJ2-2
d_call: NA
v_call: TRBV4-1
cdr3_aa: ASSQVGHPGELF

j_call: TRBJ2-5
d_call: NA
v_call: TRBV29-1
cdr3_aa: SVLSGVGETQY

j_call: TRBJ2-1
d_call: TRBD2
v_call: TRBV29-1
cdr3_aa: SVEDLFQRESRNEQF

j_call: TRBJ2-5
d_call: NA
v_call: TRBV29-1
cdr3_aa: SVERETQY

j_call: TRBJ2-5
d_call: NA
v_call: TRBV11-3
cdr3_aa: ASSSRDSPSAPETQY

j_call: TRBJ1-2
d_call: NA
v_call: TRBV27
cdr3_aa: ASMAQGRVGYT

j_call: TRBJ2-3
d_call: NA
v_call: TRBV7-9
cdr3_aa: ASSSPRRPQY

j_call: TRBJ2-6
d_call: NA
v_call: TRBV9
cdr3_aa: ASSDGPEAGANVLT

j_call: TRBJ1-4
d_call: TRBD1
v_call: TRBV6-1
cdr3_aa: ASRGQPNEKLF

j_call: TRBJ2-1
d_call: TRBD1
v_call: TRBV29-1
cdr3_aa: SAGQGGAEQF

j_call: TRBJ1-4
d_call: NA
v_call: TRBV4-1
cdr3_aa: ASSQLPLAGAITNEKLF

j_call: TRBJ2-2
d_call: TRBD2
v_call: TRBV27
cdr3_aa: ATLAGSRTGELF

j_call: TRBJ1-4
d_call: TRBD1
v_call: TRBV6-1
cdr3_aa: ASSERGTGGAKLF

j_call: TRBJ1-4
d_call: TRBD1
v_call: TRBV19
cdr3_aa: ASSITGVWEKLF

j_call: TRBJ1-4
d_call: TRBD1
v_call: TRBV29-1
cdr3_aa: SVYARSGTGYEKLF

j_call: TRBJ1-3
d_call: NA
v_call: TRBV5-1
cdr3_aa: ASSLEGQNTIY

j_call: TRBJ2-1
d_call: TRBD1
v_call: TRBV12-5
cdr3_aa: ASGLGQGSNEQF

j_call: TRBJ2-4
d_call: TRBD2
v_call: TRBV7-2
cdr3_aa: ASSTHSGSEGIQY

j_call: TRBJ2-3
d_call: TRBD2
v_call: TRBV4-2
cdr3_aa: ASSQDGLATDTQY